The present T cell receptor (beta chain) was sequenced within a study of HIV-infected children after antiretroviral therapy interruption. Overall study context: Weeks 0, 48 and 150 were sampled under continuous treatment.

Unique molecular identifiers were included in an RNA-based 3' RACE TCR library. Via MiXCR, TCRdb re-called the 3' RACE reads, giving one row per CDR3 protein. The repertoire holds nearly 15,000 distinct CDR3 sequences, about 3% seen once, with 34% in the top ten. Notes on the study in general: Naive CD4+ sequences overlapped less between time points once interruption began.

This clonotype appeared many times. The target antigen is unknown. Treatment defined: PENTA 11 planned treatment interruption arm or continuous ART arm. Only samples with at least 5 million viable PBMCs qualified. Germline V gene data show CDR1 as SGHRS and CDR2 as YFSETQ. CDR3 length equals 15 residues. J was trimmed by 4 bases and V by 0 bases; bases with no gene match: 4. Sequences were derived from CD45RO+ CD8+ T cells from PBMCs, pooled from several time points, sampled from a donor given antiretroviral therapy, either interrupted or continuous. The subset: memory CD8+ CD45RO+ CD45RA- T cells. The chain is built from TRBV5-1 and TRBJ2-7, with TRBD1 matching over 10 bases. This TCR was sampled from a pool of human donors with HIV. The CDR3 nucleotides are TGCGCCAGCAGCTTGGAGACAGGGGGCTGGTACGAGCAGTACTTC. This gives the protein CASSLETGGWYEQYF.